Listed here are 24 T cell receptor beta chains from one sample, sequenced in a study of cytomegalovirus exposure and HLA in healthy donors. Amplification used 60 Vbeta primers and 13 Jbeta primers. Using immunoSEQ multiplex PCR, the repertoire was profiled, and TCRdb retains in-frame clones only, with some absent. The sample has under 200,000 clones, 84% seen once. Sequenced material: PBMCs. Receptors originate from a boy between 10 and 17 years old in good health and CMV-seronegative.

The rearrangement joins TRBV5-1 to TRBJ2-2; a possible D gene is TRBD2 (6 bases). Trimming removed 4 bases at V and 4 bases at J, with 17 bases between. This CDR3 is 16 amino acids long. Looked up from germline, CDR1 is SGHRS and CDR2 is YFSETQ. The CDR3 here is CASSPWGTEFTGELFF. CDR3 DNA sequence: TGCGCCAGCAGCCCCTGGGGGACTGAATTCACCGGGGAGCTGTTTTTT.

The chain is built from TRBV28 and TRBJ1-1, with 7 nucleotides matching TRBD1. The junction had 9 bases not matched to a gene; V was cut back by 5 bases and J by 0 bases. This CDR3 has 16 amino acids. CDR1 and CDR2 (germline): MDHEN, SYDVKM. CDR3 nucleotide sequence: TGTGCCAGCAGTCTATCCAGGGGGGCCATGAACACTGAAGCTTTCTTT. This sequence encodes CASSLSRGAMNTEAFF.

The chain uses TRBV4-2 and TRBJ2-1, with 9 bases that match TRBD2. Trimming took 2 bases from V and 9 from J; bases not matched to a gene: 8. There are 15 residues in the CDR3. The germline gives CDR1 LGHNA, CDR2 YNFKEQ. In nucleotides, the CDR3 is TGTGCCAGCAGCCAACGTAGCGGGGGCCCCGGTGAGCAGTTCTTC. As protein: CASSQRSGGPGEQFF.

This clone was seen more than once but under ten times. J is TRBJ2-2 and V is TRBV5-1; TRBD1 aligns across 7 bases. The trim removed 0 bases at V and 4 bases at J, leaving 9 bases unmatched. This CDR3 contains 17 residues. Germline-derived CDR1 and CDR2 are SGHRS and YFSETQ. In nucleotides, the CDR3 is TGCGCCAGCAGCTTGGCGTACGGGACAGTTACCACCGGGGAGCTGTTTTTT. Translating gives CASSLAYGTVTTGELFF.

The rearrangement links TRBV18 to TRBJ1-1, with D possibly being TRBD1 (5 bases). This CDR3 is built from 12 residues. V was trimmed by 8 bases and J by 3 bases, leaving 10 bases between them. CDR1 and CDR2 (germline): KGHSH, LQKENI. This chain's CDR3 is CASEETDTEAFF. CDR3 sequence (DNA): TGTGCCAGCGAGGAGACAGACACTGAAGCTTTCTTT.

J is TRBJ1-1 and V is TRBV11-2; a weak D match, TRBD1 (5 bases). Germline lookup yields CDR1 SGHAT and CDR2 FQNNGV. The CDR3 spans 14 residues. Trimming removed 1 base at V and 0 bases at J, with 6 bases between. CDR3 nucleotide sequence: TGTGCCAGCAGCTTAGGACAGATGAACACTGAAGCTTTCTTT. As protein: CASSLGQMNTEAFF.

This clone was observed at least ten times. This chain joins TRBV6-1 and TRBJ2-3, with D perhaps matching TRBD1 (5 bases). The CDR3 sequence is 15 residues long. Germline V gene lookup returns CDR1 MNHNS and CDR2 SASEGT. With 1 base removed from V and 1 base from J, the gap between germline ends came to 9 bases. CDR3 sequence reads: CASSEVKGGTDTQYF. CDR3 DNA sequence: TGTGCCAGCAGTGAAGTAAAAGGGGGCACAGATACGCAGTATTTT.

The gene calls are TRBV11-1 and TRBJ2-4; the match to TRBD1 covers 11 bases. With V trimmed by 1 base and J by 8 bases, 10 bases remained unmatched. Germline-derived CDR1 and CDR2 are SGHAT and FQDESV (reference sequence). This CDR3 comprises 17 residues. The CDR3 spells CASSLDRTGGGKDIQYF. Written as DNA, the CDR3 is TGTGCCAGCAGCTTAGACCGGACAGGGGGCGGGAAGGACATTCAGTACTTC.

The V gene is TRBV7-9, the J gene TRBJ1-2; no clear D gene. The CDR3 spans 14 residues. V lost 3 bases and J 5 bases, leaving 13 bases between the germline ends. Germline assignment: CDR1 SEHNR and CDR2 FQNEAQ (reference sequence). CDR3: CASSFKKGAYGYTF. In DNA form, the CDR3 reads TGTGCCAGCAGCTTCAAGAAAGGAGCTTATGGCTACACCTTC.

The rearrangement uses TRBV5-6 and TRBJ1-5; D may be TRBD1 (6 bases). The length of the CDR3 is 16 residues. Germline CDR1 reads SGHDT; CDR2 reads YYEEEE. The germline V and J ends were trimmed by 0 bases and 2 bases, with 12 bases remaining between them. CDR3 in amino acids: CASSLGAGAGNQPQHF. In DNA, the CDR3 is TGTGCCAGCAGCTTGGGCGCAGGGGCGGGCAATCAGCCCCAGCATTTT.

The V and J genes are TRBV28 and TRBJ2-5; possible D gene TRBD1, 6 bases. With 4 bases removed from V and 5 bases from J, the gap between germline ends came to 17 bases. The CDR3 is made up of 15 amino acids. CDR1 is MDHEN and CDR2 is SYDVKM in the germline V gene. Written as DNA, the CDR3 is TGTGCCAGCAGTTCCAAAGGGGGATTCGGGGAGACCCAGTACTTC. This encodes CASSSKGGFGETQYF.

This rearrangement joins TRBV7-9 to TRBJ1-1; D is possibly TRBD1 (5 bases). Germline V CDR1 and CDR2: SEHNR, FQNEAQ (reference sequence). This CDR3 region has 12 residues. V was clipped by 5 bases and J by 6 bases, with 10 bases between them. DNA for the CDR3: TGTGCCAGCAGCCTACAGGAGTCTGAAGCTTTCTTT. This encodes CASSLQESEAFF.

J is TRBJ1-1 and V is TRBV5-1; weak D call: TRBD1 (6 bases). The germline V gene has CDR1 SGHRS and CDR2 YFSETQ. V shed 3 bases and J shed 4 bases, with 16 bases lying between them. The CDR3 sequence is 15 residues long. CDR3 loop: CASSSNTGFGTEAFF. Here the CDR3 DNA reads TGCGCCAGCAGCTCGAACACAGGGTTCGGCACTGAAGCTTTCTTT.

This clone was observed a single time. The V gene is TRBV5-6, the J gene TRBJ2-5, with a weak D call TRBD1 (5 bases). In germline, CDR1 is SGHDT, CDR2 YYEEEE. This CDR3 is 14 amino acids long. V gave up 4 bases and J gave up 5 bases, with 15 bases separating them. This CDR3 is CASSARGLGETQYF. The CDR3 region has the DNA TGTGCCAGCAGCGCTAGGGGTTTAGGCGAGACCCAGTACTTC.

This chain joins TRBV29-1 and TRBJ1-1; unclear D gene. This CDR3 is built from 12 residues. Germline CDR1 reads SQVTM; CDR2 reads ANQGSEA. The V gene lost 1 base and the J gene lost 7 bases, with 10 bases spanning the gap. CDR3 nucleotide sequence: TGCAGCGTTGAAGGTTCGGTGAGTGAAGCTTTCTTT. Translating gives CSVEGSVSEAFF.

This rearrangement joins TRBV10-3 to TRBJ1-4; a possible D gene is TRBD1 (6 bases). V was clipped by 4 bases and J by 4 bases, with 10 bases between them. This CDR3 is 14 amino acids long. From germline, CDR1 is ENHRY and CDR2 SYGVKD. The chain's CDR3 is CAISARGHNEKLFF. CDR3 coding DNA: TGTGCCATCAGTGCCCGGGGACATAATGAAAAACTGTTTTTT.

The chain recombines TRBV7-9 with TRBJ1-1; no clear D gene. This CDR3 is built from 12 residues. CDR1 and CDR2 from the germline V gene are SEHNR and FQNEAQ (reference sequence). Trimming stripped 1 base from V and 2 bases from J, with 2 bases between. The CDR3 spells CASSLVNTEAFF. CDR3 in DNA: TGTGCCAGCAGCTTAGTAAACACTGAAGCTTTCTTT.

This clone was recorded only once. This chain uses TRBV7-2 with TRBJ1-1; D possibly corresponds to TRBD1 (6 bases). This CDR3 comprises 14 residues. Germline assignment: CDR1 SGHTA and CDR2 FQGNSA. Deletions cut 6 bases from V and 5 bases from J, with 16 bases between. The CDR3 DNA follows: TGTGCCAGCAGTCTTACAGGGTCTAAGACTGAAGCTTTCTTT. Translation: CASSLTGSKTEAFF.

This clone was recorded only once. V is TRBV9 and J is TRBJ2-1; D call uncertain. Germline CDR1 SGDLS, CDR2 YYNGEE. V was shortened by 4 bases and J by 0 bases, with 5 bases between the two germline ends. This CDR3 is built from 13 residues. CDR3 nucleotides: TGTGCCAGCAGCCCCGGCTCCTACAATGAGCAGTTCTTC. Translating it yields CASSPGSYNEQFF.

The chain carries TRBV2 and TRBJ2-1, with 9 nucleotides matching TRBD2. V lost 3 bases to trimming and J lost 4 bases; unmatched junction nucleotides: 7. Germline V gene data show CDR1 as SNHLY and CDR2 as FYNNEI. CDR3 length equals 16 residues. CDR3 protein: CASSEDLAGSYNEQFF. The CDR3 nucleotides are TGTGCCAGCAGTGAGGATCTAGCGGGGAGTTACAATGAGCAGTTCTTC.

V gene TRBV5-5 combines with J gene TRBJ2-5, with TRBD1 identical over 7 bases. This CDR3 has 15 residues. V shed 4 bases and J 5 bases; nucleotides not matched to a gene: 11. CDR1 is SGHKS and CDR2 is YYEKEE in the germline V gene (reference sequence). CDR3 DNA sequence: TGTGCCAGCAGCCTGGGGGACAGCGATATGGAGACCCAGTACTTC. Translated, it gives CASSLGDSDMETQYF.

As to this clone: At one end, the junction sequence differs from germline, possibly due to a read error. The chain employs TRBV7-9 and TRBJ1-1; 7 positions agree with TRBD1. This CDR3 has 15 residues. Germline V lookup: CDR1 SEHNR, CDR2 FQNEAQ (reference sequence). The CDR3 sequence: CSSRTGAMLNTEAFF. The CDR3 DNA sequence: TGTTCCAGCAGAACAGGGGCCATGTTGAACACTGAAGCTTTCTTT.

About this clone itself: Because the CDR3's place on the DNA is in doubt, the DNA is left out and the CDR3 is given as listed by TCRdb. CDR3 amino acids: CASSSSGGWGGYTF. The genes are TRBV28 and TRBJ1-2. The V gene's germline CDR1 is MDHEN and CDR2 SYDVKM. With termini counted, the CDR3 has 14 amino acids.

The chain recombines TRBV27 with TRBJ1-1; D not resolved. Germline lookup yields CDR1 MNHEY and CDR2 SMNVEV (reference sequence). The CDR3 runs to 14 residues. Trimming removed 4 bases from V and 1 base from J, with 10 bases in between. The CDR3 nucleotides read TGTGCCAGCAGTTCCCACGTGGCGAACACTGAAGCTTTCTTT. Translating gives CASSSHVANTEAFF.